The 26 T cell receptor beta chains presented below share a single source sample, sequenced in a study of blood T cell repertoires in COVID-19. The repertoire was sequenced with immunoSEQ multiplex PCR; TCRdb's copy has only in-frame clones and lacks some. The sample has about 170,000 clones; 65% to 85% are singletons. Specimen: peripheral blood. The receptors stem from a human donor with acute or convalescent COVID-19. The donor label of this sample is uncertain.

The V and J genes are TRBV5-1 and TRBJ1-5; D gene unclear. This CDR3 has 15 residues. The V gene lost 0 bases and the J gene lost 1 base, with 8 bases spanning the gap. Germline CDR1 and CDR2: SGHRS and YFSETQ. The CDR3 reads CASSLDNRSNQPQHF. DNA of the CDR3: TGCGCCAGCAGCTTGGATAACAGAAGCAATCAGCCCCAGCATTTT.

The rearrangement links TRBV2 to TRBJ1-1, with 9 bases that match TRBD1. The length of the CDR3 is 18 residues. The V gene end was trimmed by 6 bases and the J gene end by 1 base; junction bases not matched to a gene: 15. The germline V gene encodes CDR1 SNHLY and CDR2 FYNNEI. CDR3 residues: CASSTGTGTVRSNTEAFF. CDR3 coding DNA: TGTGCCAGCAGCACCGGGACAGGGACAGTTCGCTCGAACACTGAAGCTTTCTTT. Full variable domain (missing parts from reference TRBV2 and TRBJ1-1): EPEVTQTPSHQVTQMGQEVILRCVPISNHLYFYWYRQILGQKVEFLVSFYNNEISEKSEIFDDQFSVERPDGSNFTLKIRSTKLEDSAMYFCASSTGTGTVRSNTEAFFGQGTRLTVV.

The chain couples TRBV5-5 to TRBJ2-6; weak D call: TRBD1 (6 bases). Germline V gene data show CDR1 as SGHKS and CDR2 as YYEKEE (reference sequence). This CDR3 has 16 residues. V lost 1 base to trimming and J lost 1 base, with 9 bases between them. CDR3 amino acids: CASSLSGASGANVLTF. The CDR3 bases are TGTGCCAGCAGCTTGTCAGGGGCGTCTGGGGCCAACGTCCTGACTTTC.

The CDR3 here is CASSSTRLAGGQETQYF. CDR3 in DNA: TGTGCCAGCAGCTCAACTCGACTAGCGGGAGGGCAAGAGACCCAGTACTTC. V is TRBV11-2 and J is TRBJ2-5; TRBD2 agrees at 14 bases. There are 17 residues in the CDR3. The J segment lost 2 bases and the V segment lost 4 bases, leaving 6 bases of the junction unmatched. Germline CDR1 and CDR2: SGHAT and FQNNGV. Full variable domain (remainder filled in from reference TRBV11-2 and TRBJ2-5): EAGVAQSPRYKIIEKRQSVAFWCNPISGHATLYWYQQILGQGPKLLIQFQNNGVVDDSQLPKDRFSAERLKGVDSTLKIQPAKLEDSAVYLCASSSTRLAGGQETQYFGPGTRLLVL.

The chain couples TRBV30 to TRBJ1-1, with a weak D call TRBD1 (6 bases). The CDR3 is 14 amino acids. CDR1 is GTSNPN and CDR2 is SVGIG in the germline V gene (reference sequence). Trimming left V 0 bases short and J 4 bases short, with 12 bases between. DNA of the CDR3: TGTGCCTGGAGTGTATCCAGGGGTGGCACTGAAGCTTTCTTT. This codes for CAWSVSRGGTEAFF.

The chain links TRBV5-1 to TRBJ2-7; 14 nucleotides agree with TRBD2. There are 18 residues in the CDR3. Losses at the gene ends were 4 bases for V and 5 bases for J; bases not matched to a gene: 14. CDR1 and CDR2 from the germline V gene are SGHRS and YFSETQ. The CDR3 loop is CASSPGTSGRIRKDEQYF. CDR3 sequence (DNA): TGCGCCAGCAGCCCCGGGACTAGCGGGAGAATTCGGAAGGACGAGCAGTACTTC.

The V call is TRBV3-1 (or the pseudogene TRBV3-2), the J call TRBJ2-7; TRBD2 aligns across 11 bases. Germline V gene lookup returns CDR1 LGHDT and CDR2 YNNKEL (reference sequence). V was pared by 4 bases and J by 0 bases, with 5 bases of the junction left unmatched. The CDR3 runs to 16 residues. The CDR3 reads CASSRGLAESSYEQYF. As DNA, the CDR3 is TGTGCCAGCAGCCGGGGACTAGCGGAGAGCTCCTACGAGCAGTACTTC.

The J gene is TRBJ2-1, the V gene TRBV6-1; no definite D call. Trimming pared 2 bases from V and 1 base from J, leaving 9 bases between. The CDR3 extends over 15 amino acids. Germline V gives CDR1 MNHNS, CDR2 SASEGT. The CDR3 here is CASSEIIESYNEQFF. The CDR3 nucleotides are TGTGCCAGCAGTGAAATCATAGAATCCTACAATGAGCAGTTCTTC.

CDR3 residues: CASSSRRGSTGELFF. CDR3 coding DNA: TGTGCCAGCAGCTCCAGGCGTGGGAGCACCGGGGAGCTGTTTTTT. This chain joins TRBV11-3 and TRBJ2-2; perhaps TRBD2 as D (5 bases). This CDR3 spans 15 amino acids. V was shortened by 4 bases and J by 4 bases, with 13 bases between the two germline ends. Per the germline V gene, CDR1 is SGHNT and CDR2 is YENEEA.

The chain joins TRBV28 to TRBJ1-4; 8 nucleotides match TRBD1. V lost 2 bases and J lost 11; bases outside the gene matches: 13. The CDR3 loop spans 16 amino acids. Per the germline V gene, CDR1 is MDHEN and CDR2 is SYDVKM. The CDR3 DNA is TGTGCCAGCAGTTTACCCGGGCAGGGGGCGATGAGGAAACTGTTTTTT. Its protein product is CASSLPGQGAMRKLFF. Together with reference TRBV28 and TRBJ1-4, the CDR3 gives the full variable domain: DVKVTQSSRYLVKRTGEKVFLECVQDMDHENMFWYRQDPGLGLRLIYFSYDVKMKEKGDIPEGYSVSREKKERFSLILESASTNQTSMYLCASSLPGQGAMRKLFFGSGTQLSVL.

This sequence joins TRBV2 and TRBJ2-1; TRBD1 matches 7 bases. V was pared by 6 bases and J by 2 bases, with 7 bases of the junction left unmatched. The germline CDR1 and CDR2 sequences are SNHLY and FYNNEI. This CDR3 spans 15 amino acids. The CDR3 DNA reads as TGTGCCAGCAGAGACAGGGTGGGGCCCTACAATGAGCAGTTCTTC. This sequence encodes CASRDRVGPYNEQFF.

CDR3: CASSLTAGANVLTF. In DNA form, the CDR3 reads TGCGCCAGCAGCTTGACAGCTGGGGCCAACGTCCTGACTTTC. The V call is TRBV5-1, the J call TRBJ2-6; D is undetermined. The CDR3 is 14 residues long. CDR1 and CDR2 (germline): SGHRS, YFSETQ. Trimming stripped 1 base from V and 2 bases from J, with 4 bases between.

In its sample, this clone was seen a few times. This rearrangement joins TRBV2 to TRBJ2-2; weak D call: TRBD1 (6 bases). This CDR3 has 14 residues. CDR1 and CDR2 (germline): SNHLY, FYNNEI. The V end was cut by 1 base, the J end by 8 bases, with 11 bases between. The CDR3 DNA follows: TGTGCCAGCAGTGAAGACAGGGTAGGAGGGGAGCTGTTTTTT. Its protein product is CASSEDRVGGELFF.

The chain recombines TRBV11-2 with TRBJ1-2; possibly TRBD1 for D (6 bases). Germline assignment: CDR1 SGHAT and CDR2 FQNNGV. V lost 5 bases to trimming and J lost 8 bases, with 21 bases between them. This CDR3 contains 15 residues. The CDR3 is CASSLNLQGLLGYTF. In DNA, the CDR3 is TGTGCCAGCAGCCTTAACCTACAGGGTTTATTAGGCTACACCTTC.

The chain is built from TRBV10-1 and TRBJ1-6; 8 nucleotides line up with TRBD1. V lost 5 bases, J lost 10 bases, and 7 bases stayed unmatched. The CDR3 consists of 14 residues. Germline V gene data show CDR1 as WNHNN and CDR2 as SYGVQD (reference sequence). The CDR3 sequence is CASSSRGLDSPLHF. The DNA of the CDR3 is TGCGCCAGCAGTTCCAGGGGGCTCGACTCACCCCTCCACTTT.

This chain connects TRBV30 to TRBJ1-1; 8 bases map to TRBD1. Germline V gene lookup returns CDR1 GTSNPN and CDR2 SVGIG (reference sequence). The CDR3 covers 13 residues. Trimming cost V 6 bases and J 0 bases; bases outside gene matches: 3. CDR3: CACTGGVNTEAFF. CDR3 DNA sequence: TGTGCCTGCACAGGGGGGGTGAACACTGAAGCTTTCTTT.

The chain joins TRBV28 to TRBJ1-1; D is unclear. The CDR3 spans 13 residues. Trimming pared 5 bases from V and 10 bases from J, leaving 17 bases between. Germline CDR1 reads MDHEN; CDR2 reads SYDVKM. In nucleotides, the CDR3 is TGTGCCAGCAGTCTAAGGATGACAAACCCAGCTTTCTTT. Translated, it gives CASSLRMTNPAFF.

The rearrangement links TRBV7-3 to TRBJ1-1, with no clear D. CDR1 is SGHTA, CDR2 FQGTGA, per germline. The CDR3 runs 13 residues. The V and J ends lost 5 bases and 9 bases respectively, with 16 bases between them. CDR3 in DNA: TGTGCCAGCAGCCCCACCCCAAAGCTTCAAGCTTTCTTT. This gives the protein CASSPTPKLQAFF.

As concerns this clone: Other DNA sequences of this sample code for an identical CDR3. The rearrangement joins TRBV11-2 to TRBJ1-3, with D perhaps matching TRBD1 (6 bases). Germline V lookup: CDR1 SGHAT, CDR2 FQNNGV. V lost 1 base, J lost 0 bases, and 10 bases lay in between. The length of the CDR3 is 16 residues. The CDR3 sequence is CASSLVQGSSGNTIYF. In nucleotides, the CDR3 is TGTGCCAGCAGCTTAGTTCAGGGGAGCTCTGGAAACACCATATATTTT.

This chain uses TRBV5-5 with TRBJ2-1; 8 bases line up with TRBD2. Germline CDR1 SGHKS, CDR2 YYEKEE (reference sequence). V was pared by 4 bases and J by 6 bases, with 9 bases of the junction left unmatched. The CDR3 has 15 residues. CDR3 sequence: CASSRSGTSGNEQFF. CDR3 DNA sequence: TGTGCCAGCAGCAGGTCGGGGACTAGTGGCAATGAGCAGTTCTTC.

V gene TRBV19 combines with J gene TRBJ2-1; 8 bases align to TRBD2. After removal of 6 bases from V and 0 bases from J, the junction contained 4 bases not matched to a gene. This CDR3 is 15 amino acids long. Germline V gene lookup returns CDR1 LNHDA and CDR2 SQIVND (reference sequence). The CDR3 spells CASSQLAASYNEQFF. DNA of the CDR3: TGTGCCAGTAGCCAACTAGCGGCCTCCTACAATGAGCAGTTCTTC.

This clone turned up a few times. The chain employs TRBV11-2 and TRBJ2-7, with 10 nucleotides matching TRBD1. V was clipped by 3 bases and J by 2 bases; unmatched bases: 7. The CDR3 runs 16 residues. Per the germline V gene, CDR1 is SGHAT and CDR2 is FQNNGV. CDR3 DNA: TGTGCCAGCAGCTTTAGAAGGGGACAGGGGACCTACGAGCAGTACTTC. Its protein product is CASSFRRGQGTYEQYF.

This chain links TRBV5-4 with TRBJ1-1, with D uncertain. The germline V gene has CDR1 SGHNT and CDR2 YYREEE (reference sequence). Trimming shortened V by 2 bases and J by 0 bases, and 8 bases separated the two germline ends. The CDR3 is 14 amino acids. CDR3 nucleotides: TGTGCCAGCAGCTTACAGACCATGAACACTGAAGCTTTCTTT. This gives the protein CASSLQTMNTEAFF.

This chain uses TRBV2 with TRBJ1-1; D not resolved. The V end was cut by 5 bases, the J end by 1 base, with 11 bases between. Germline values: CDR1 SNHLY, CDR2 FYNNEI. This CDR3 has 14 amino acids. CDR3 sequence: CASSSERGNTEAFF. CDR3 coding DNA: TGTGCCAGCAGTTCAGAACGAGGGAACACTGAAGCTTTCTTT.

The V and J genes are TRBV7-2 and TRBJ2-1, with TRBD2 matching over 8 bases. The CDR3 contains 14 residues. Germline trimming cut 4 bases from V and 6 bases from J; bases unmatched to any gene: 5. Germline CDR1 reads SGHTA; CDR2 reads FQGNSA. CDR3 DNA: TGTGCCAGCAGCTCCTTCAGCGGGGGCAATGAGCAGTTCTTC. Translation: CASSSFSGGNEQFF.

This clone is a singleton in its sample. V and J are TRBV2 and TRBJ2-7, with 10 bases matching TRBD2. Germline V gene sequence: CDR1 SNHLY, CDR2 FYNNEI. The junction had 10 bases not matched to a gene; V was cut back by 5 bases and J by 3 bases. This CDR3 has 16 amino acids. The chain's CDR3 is CASSLDERGGRYEQYF. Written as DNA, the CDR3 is TGTGCCAGCAGTCTTGATGAGCGGGGGGGCCGCTACGAGCAGTACTTC.